A selection of T cell receptor beta chains follows, all from one sample in a study of immune characterization of retroperitoneal liposarcoma. TCRdb re-derived calls from the PCR reads in MiXCR, one entry per CDR3 protein. The table has around 11,000 distinct CDR3 sequences, over 25% seen once. The sequenced sample was tumor tissue. These receptors were collected from a male donor with retroperitoneal liposarcoma. Both conserved end residues are part of each CDR3. A D gene is named only where the DNA matches it firmly. Size values are once, few and many counts, or a class for expanded clones, and some rows have none.

TRBJ2-1	-	many	TRBV7-9	CASSLASGLDEQFF	TGTGCCAGCAGCTTAGCGTCCGGGTTGGACGAGCAGTTCTTC
TRBJ2-7	-	-	TRBV7-6	CASSQVDGNEQYF	TGTGCCAGCAGCCAAGTCGATGGGAACGAGCAGTACTTC
TRBJ2-5	TRBD2	once	TRBV6-1	CASSPQVTGGVDEQYF	TGTGCCAGCAGCCCCCAGGTGACGGGAGGGGTAGATGAGCAGTACTTC
TRBJ2-1	-	-	TRBV4-3	CASSHYRGPSNEQFF	TGCGCCAGCAGCCACTACCGGGGGCCGTCCAATGAGCAGTTCTTC
TRBJ2-1	TRBD2	many	TRBV10-2	CASSGIAGVPNNEQFF	TGCGCCAGCAGTGGTATAGCGGGAGTCCCCAACAATGAGCAGTTCTTC
TRBJ2-1	TRBD2	few	TRBV7-2	CASSLSTSGTGEQFF	TGTGCCAGCAGCTTGTCCACTAGCGGGACAGGTGAGCAGTTCTTC
TRBJ2-7	-	medium-sized	TRBV7-2	CASSPAPQGRGYNEQYF	TGTGCCAGCAGCCCAGCCCCCCAGGGGAGGGGATACAATGAGCAGTACTTC
TRBJ1-1	-	few	TRBV27	CASSGRTENTEAFF	TGTGCCAGCAGTGGAAGGACAGAGAACACTGAAGCTTTCTTT
TRBJ2-1	TRBD2	many	TRBV27	CASRRLAGGDEQFF	TGTGCCAGCAGGAGACTAGCGGGGGGCGATGAGCAGTTCTTC
TRBJ2-6	-	few	TRBV6-1	CASSEGGSGANVLTF	TGTGCCAGCAGTGAAGGGGGCTCTGGGGCCAACGTCCTGACTTTC
TRBJ2-1	-	-	TRBV27	CASSWGSSYNEQFF	TGTGCCAGCAGTTGGGGCAGCTCCTACAATGAGCAGTTCTTC
TRBJ2-3	-	many	TRBV6-1	CASSSSDTQYF	TGTGCCAGCTCGAGTTCAGATACGCAGTATTTT
TRBJ2-1	TRBD1	-	TRBV4-1	CASSQGVTTYNEQFF	TGCGCCAGCAGTCAGGGGGTTACTACCTACAATGAGCAGTTCTTC
TRBJ1-1	-	few	TRBV7-6	CASSLAAFWIEAFF	TGTGCCAGCAGCTTAGCAGCGTTCTGGATTGAAGCTTTCTTT
TRBJ2-7	TRBD1	few	TRBV7-2	CASSFRQGAYEQYF	TGTGCCAGCAGCTTCAGACAGGGGGCTTACGAGCAGTACTTC
TRBJ2-1	-	-	TRBV25-1	CASTGEGPRQFF	TGTGCCAGCACGGGCGAGGGTCCTAGGCAGTTCTTC
TRBJ2-2	-	few	TRBV6-1	CASSELEGDTGELFF	TGTGCCAGCAGTGAATTGGAAGGTGACACCGGGGAGCTGTTTTTT
TRBJ2-2	-	-	TRBV19	CASYGGRDTGELFF	TGTGCCAGTTACGGGGGACGGGACACCGGGGAGCTGTTTTTT
TRBJ2-3	-	medium-sized	TRBV7-8	CASSFDYAADTQYF	TGTGCCAGCAGCTTCGACTACGCTGCAGATACGCAGTATTTT
TRBJ1-2	-	few	TRBV11-3	CASSLAMDYGYTF	TGTGCCAGCAGCTTAGCTATGGACTATGGCTACACCTTC
TRBJ2-1	-	many	TRBV6-1	CASSEGGAKNIQFF	TGTGCCAGCAGTGAAGGGGGTGCCAAAAACATTCAGTTCTTC
TRBJ2-1	-	many	TRBV6-2/TRBV6-3	CASSYSGYNEQFF	TGTGCCAGCAGTTACTCAGGCTACAATGAGCAGTTCTTC
TRBJ2-1	-	few	TRBV11-3	CASSPGLFVETQFF	TGTGCCAGCAGCCCGGGACTGTTCGTAGAGACCCAGTTCTTC
TRBJ2-3	TRBD2	-	TRBV4-3	CASSQDRSGASTDTQYF	TGCGCCAGCAGCCAAGATCGAAGCGGGGCTAGCACAGATACGCAGTATTTT
TRBJ2-1	-	few	TRBV6-1	CASSYLQGLGQFF	TGTGCCAGCAGTTATTTACAGGGTCTAGGGCAGTTCTTC
TRBJ2-7	-	-	TRBV20-1	CSARRNYEQYF	TGCAGTGCTCGTCGGAACTACGAGCAGTACTTC
TRBJ2-7	-	-	TRBV25-1	CASSKGEGYNEQYF	TGTGCCAGCAGTAAGGGGGAGGGCTACAATGAGCAGTACTTC
TRBJ2-7	TRBD2	-	TRBV3-1	CASSQGLAGGNEQYF	TGTGCCAGCAGCCAAGGACTAGCGGGGGGGAATGAGCAGTACTTC
TRBJ1-2	-	many	TRBV7-2	CASSLALRQGLGYTF	TGTGCCAGCAGCTTAGCGCTTCGGCAGGGGTTGGGCTACACCTTC
TRBJ2-7	-	-	TRBV12-3/TRBV12-4	CASSLGYEQYF	TGTGCCAGCAGTTTGGGCTACGAGCAGTACTTC
TRBJ2-7	TRBD2	medium-sized	TRBV7-7	CASSQPGSGVYYEQYF	TGTGCTAGCAGCCAACCGGGTAGCGGGGTCTACTACGAGCAGTACTTC
TRBJ2-1	TRBD2	medium-sized	TRBV7-2	CASSSPTSGGLSSYNEQFF	TGTGCCAGCAGCAGCCCTACTAGCGGGGGTCTGAGCTCCTACAATGAGCAGTTCTTC
TRBJ2-5	-	large	TRBV7-2	CASSHAAAVQETQYF	TGTGCCAGCAGCCATGCCGCGGCAGTCCAAGAGACCCAGTACTTC
TRBJ2-2	-	-	TRBV6-1	CASREGTSQTGELFF	TGTGCCAGCAGAGAGGGGACCTCTCAAACCGGGGAGCTGTTTTTT
TRBJ2-5	TRBD2	once	TRBV6-6	CASSYVGGTYNAQYF	TGTGCCAGCAGTTACGTCGGGGGGACCTACAATGCGCAGTACTTC
TRBJ1-3	-	-	TRBV6-1	CASSESAHMLSGNTIYF	TGTGCCAGCAGTGAGTCGGCCCATATGCTCTCTGGAAACACCATATATTTT
TRBJ1-5	-	many	TRBV6-1	CASSDVQPQHF	TGTGCCAGCAGTGATGTGCAGCCCCAGCATTTT
TRBJ2-5	-	-	TRBV7-6	CASSYELGISPYNEQYF	TGTGCCAGCAGCTACGAACTGGGAATATCTCCCTACAATGAGCAGTACTTC
TRBJ2-1	-	-	TRBV12-3/TRBV12-4	CASSLSVLGEQFF	TGTGCCAGCAGTTTATCTGTTCTGGGTGAGCAGTTCTTC
TRBJ2-7	-	-	TRBV7-4	CASSQSETPHEQYF	TGTGCCAGCAGCCAATCAGAAACGCCCCACGAGCAGTACTTC
TRBJ2-2	TRBD1	-	TRBV6-8	CASSYQHRGGELFF	TGTGCCAGCAGTTATCAACACAGGGGCGGGGAGCTGTTTTTT
TRBJ2-3	TRBD2	-	TRBV6-6	CASSYNPREARTDTQYF	TGTGCCAGCAGTTACAACCCCCGGGAGGCGCGCACAGATACGCAGTATTTT
TRBJ1-6	-	medium-sized	TRBV6-1	CASTRQVDSPLHF	TGTGCCAGCACTCGACAGGTGGATTCACCCCTCCACTTT
TRBJ1-3	-	-	TRBV10-1	CASSERSSGNTIYF	TGCGCCAGCAGTGAAAGGAGCTCTGGAAACACCATATATTTT
TRBJ2-1	-	many	TRBV12-3/TRBV12-4	CASSLGETQFF	TGTGCCAGCAGTTTAGGGGAGACCCAGTTCTTC
TRBJ2-1	-	many	TRBV6-1	CASSLPHGMTYEQFF	TGTGCCAGCAGTCTTCCCCACGGGATGACCTACGAGCAGTTCTTC
TRBJ2-1	-	many	TRBV11-3	CASSREGTAEYNEQFF	TGTGCCAGCAGCCGAGAGGGCACGGCAGAATACAATGAGCAGTTCTTC
TRBJ2-3	-	-	TRBV6-6	CASSYADTQYF	TGTGCCAGCAGTTACGCAGATACGCAGTATTTT
TRBJ1-5	-	many	TRBV6-1	CASSTEYSNQPQHF	TGTGCCAGTTCTACAGAGTATAGCAATCAGCCCCAGCATTTT
TRBJ2-1	TRBD1	many	TRBV6-1	CASSETRTGEQFF	TGTGCCAGCAGTGAAACCCGGACAGGGGAGCAGTTCTTC
TRBJ2-3	-	once	TRBV6-1	CASSTRETNTQYF	TGTGCCAGCAGTACCAGGGAGACAAATACGCAGTATTTT
TRBJ2-1	TRBD2	few	TRBV5-1	CASSAGLAGDNEQFF	TGCGCCAGCAGCGCCGGACTAGCGGGAGACAATGAGCAGTTCTTC
TRBJ2-4	TRBD1	-	TRBV6-1	CASSRQGPEQYF	TGTGCCAGCAGTAGACAGGGGCCTGAGCAGTACTTC